The clone carrying this TCR beta chain was detected a few times. The data derive from a study of graft-versus-host responses after intestinal transplantation. Study conclusions and caveats: There were GvH clones found in recipient marrow, and some of them appeared first in ileum or blood.

The data were produced by immunoSEQ multiplex PCR, yet TCRdb's version contains in-frame clones alone and is incomplete. The profile shows under 7,500 clones, about 33% of them singletons. Plates contained roughly 200,000 CFSE-labeled responder cells and roughly 200,000 irradiated, violet-dye-labeled stimulator cells. From germline, CDR1 is SGHTA and CDR2 FQGTGA. There are 15 residues in the CDR3. The V and J ends lost 2 bases and 7 bases respectively, with 15 bases between them. This clonotype was obtained from a human patient who was an organ donor for intestinal transplantation. The input for sequencing was alloreactive CD8+ T cells from a mixed lymphocyte reaction culture, taken before transplantation. Subset noted: CFSE-low proliferating T cells sorted from roughly six-day pre-transplant mixed lymphocyte reaction (GvH or HvG direction). V usage is TRBV7-3 and J usage is TRBJ2-1, with D unresolved. DNA for the CDR3: TGTGCCAGCAGCTTATCAGGTTACCTTGGTAATGAGCAGTTCTTC. Its translation is CASSLSGYLGNEQFF.